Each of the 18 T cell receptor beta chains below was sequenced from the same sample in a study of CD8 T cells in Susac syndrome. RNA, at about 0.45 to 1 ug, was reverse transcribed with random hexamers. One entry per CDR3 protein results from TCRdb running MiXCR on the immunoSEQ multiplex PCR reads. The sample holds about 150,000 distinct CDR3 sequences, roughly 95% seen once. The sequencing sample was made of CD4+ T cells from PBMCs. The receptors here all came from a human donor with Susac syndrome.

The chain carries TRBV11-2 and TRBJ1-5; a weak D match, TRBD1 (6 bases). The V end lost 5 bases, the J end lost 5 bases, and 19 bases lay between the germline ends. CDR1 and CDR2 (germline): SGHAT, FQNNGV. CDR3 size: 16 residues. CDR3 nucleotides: TGTGCCAGCAGCCGCGACTCAGGGGCCGTGGATCAGCCCCAGCATTTT. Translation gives CASSRDSGAVDQPQHF.

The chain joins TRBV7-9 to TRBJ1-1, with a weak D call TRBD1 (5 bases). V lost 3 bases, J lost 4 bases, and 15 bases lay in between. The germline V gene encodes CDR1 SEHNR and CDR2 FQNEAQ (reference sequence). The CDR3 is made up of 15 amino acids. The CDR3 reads CASSLSLSGITEAFF. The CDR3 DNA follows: TGTGCCAGCAGCTTGAGCCTCTCAGGGATCACTGAAGCTTTCTTT. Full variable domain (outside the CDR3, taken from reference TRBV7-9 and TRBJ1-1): DTGVSQNPRHKITKRGQNVTFRCDPISEHNRLYWYRQTLGQGPEFLTYFQNEAQLEKSRLLSDRFSAERPKGSFSTLEIQRTEQGDSAMYLCASSLSLSGITEAFFGQGTRLTVV.

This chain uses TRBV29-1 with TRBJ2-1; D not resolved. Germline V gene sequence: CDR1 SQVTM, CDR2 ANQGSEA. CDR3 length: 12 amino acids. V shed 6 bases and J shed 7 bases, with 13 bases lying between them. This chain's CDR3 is CSVTQLANEQFF. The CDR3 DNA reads TGCAGCGTCACCCAACTCGCAAATGAGCAGTTCTTC.

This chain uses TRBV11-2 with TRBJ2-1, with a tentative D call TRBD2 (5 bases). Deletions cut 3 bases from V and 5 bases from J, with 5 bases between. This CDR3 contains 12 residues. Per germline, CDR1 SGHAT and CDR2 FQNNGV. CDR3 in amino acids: CASSFSDNEQFF. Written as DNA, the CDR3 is TGTGCCAGCAGCTTTAGCGACAATGAGCAGTTCTTC.

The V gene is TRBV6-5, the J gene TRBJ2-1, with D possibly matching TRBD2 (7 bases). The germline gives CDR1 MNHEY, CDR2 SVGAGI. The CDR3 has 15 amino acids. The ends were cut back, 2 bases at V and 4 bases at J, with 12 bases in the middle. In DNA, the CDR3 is TGTGCCAGCAGTTACAGGGGGGGGGATTACAATGAGCAGTTCTTC. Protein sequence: CASSYRGGDYNEQFF.

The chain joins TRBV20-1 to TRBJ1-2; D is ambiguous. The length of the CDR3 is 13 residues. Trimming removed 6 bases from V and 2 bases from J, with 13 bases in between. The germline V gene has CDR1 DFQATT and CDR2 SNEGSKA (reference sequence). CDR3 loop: CSAVSGVNYGYTF. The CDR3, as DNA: TGCAGTGCGGTCAGTGGGGTGAACTATGGCTACACCTTC.

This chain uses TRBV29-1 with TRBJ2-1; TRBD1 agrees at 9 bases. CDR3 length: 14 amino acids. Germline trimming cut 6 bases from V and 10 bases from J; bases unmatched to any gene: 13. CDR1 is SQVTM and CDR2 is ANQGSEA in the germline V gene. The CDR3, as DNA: TGCAGCGTCCGGGACAGGGCGGTGGTGGGCGAGCAGTTCTTC. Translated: CSVRDRAVVGEQFF.

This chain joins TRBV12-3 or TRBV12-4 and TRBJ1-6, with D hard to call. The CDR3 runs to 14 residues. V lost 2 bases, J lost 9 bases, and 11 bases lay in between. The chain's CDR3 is CASSLKEGSSPLHF. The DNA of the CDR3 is TGTGCCAGCAGTTTAAAGGAGGGCAGTTCACCCCTCCACTTT.

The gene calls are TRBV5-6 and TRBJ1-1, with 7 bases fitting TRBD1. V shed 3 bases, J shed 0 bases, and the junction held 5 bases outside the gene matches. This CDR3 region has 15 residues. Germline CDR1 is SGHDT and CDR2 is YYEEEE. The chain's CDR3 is CASSSAGTVNTEAFF. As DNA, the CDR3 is TGTGCCAGCAGCTCGGCCGGGACAGTGAACACTGAAGCTTTCTTT. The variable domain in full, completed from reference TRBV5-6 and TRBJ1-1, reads DAGVTQSPTHLIKTRGQQVTLRCSPKSGHDTVSWYQQALGQGPQFIFQYYEEEERQRGNFPDRFSGHQFPNYSSELNVNALLLGDSALYLCASSSAGTVNTEAFFGQGTRLTVV.

The CDR3 nucleotides read TGTGCCAGCAGCCTCGGACAATACACAGATACGCAGTATTTT. Protein: CASSLGQYTDTQYF. The J gene is TRBJ2-3, the V gene TRBV7-9, with TRBD1 as a possible D gene (5 bases). This CDR3 has 14 residues. V lost 5 bases and J lost 2, with 11 bases in between. The V gene's germline CDR1 is SEHNR and CDR2 FQNEAQ (reference sequence).

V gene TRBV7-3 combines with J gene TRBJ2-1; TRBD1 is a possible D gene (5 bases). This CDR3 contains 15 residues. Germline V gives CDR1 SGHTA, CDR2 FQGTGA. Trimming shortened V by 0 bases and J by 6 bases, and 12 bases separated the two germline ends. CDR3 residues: CASSLTIDSLNEQFF. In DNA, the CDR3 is TGTGCCAGCAGCTTAACGATTGACAGCCTCAATGAGCAGTTCTTC.

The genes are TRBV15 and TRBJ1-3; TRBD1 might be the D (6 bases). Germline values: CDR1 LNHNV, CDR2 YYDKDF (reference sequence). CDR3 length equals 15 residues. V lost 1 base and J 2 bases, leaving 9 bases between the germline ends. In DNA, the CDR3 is TGTGCCACCAGCAGAGGCGGGGACACTGGAAACACCATATATTTT. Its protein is CATSRGGDTGNTIYF.

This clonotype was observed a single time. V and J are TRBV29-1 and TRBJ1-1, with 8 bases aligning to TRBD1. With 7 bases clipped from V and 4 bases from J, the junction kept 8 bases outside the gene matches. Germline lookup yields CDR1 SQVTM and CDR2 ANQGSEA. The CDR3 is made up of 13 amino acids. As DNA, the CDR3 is TGCAGCGGACAGGGGACGTGGGGCACTGAAGCTTTCTTT. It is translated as CSGQGTWGTEAFF.

CDR3 sequence: CASSLRTGGGGELFF. CDR3 bases: TGTGCCAGCAGTCTTCGGACAGGGGGTGGCGGGGAGCTGTTTTTT. The rearrangement links TRBV27 to TRBJ2-2, with 10 bases that match TRBD1. This CDR3 has 15 amino acids. The trim removed 5 bases at V and 7 bases at J, leaving 7 bases unmatched. Germline assignment: CDR1 MNHEY and CDR2 SMNVEV (reference sequence).

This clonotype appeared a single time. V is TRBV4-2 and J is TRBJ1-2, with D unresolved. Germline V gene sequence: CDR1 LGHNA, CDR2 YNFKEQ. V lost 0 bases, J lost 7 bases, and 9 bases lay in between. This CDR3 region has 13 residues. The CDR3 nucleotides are TGTGCCAGCAGCCAAGAACAGTCTCGTGGCTACACCTTC. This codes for CASSQEQSRGYTF.

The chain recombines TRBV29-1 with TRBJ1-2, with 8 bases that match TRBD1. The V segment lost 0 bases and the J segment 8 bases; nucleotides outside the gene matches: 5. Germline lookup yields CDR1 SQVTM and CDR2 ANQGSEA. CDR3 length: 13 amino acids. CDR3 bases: TGCAGCGTTGAAGAGGGGACAGGTAGGGGCTACACCTTC. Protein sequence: CSVEEGTGRGYTF.

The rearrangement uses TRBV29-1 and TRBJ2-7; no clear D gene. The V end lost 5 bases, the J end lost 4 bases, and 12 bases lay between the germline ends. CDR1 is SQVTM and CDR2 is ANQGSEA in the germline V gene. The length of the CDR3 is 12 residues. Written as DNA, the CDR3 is TGCAGCGTTCACAAAGGGCTTTACGAGCAGTACTTC. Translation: CSVHKGLYEQYF.

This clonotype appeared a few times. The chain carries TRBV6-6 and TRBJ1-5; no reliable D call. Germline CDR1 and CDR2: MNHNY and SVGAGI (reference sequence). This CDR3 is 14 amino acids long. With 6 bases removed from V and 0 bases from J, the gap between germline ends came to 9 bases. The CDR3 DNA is TGTGCCAGCAGCTTGGACGGTAGCAATCAGCCCCAGCATTTT. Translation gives CASSLDGSNQPQHF.